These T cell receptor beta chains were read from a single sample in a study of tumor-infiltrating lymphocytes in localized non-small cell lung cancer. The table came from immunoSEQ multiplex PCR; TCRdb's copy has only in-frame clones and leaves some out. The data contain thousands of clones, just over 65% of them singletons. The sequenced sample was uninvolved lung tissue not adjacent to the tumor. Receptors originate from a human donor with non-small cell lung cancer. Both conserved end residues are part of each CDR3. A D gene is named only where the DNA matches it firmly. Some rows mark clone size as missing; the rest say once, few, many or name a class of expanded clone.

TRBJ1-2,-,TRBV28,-,TGTGCCAGCAGCCCGGGACTGATTTATGGCTACACCTTC,CASSPGLIYGYTF
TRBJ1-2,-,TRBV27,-,TGTGCCAGCAGTTTGTCCCTGGGAGATGGCTACACCTTC,CASSLSLGDGYTF
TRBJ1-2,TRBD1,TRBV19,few,TGTGCCACCTGGACAGGGGGAGGCTACACCTTC,CATWTGGGYTF
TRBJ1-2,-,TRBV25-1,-,TGTGCCAGCAGTGTCCTCCACCCCCGCGCCTGGGGGATCGGCTACACCTTC,CASSVLHPRAWGIGYTF
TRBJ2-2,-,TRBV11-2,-,TGTGCCAGCAGCGCCCAGTACCCTCCCGGGGAGCTGTTTTTT,CASSAQYPPGELFF
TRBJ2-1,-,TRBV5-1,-,TGCGCCAGCAACTTAAATGGTAATGAGCAGTTCTTC,CASNLNGNEQFF
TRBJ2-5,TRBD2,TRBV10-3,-,TGTGCCATCAGAGCTAGCGGGGGGACCCAAGAGACCCAGTACTTC,CAIRASGGTQETQYF
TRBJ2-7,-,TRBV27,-,TGTGCCAGCAGTTTATCGTCGGGATACGAGCAGTACTTC,CASSLSSGYEQYF
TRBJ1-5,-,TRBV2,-,TGTGCCAGCAGTGAAACCGGGGGACTGCCCCAGCATTTT,CASSETGGLPQHF
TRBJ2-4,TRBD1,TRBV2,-,TGTGCCAGCTTGGGACAGCTAGCCAAAAACATTCAGTACTTC,CASLGQLAKNIQYF
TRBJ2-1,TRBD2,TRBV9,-,TGTGCCAGCAGCGAAGGACTAGCCCTCGTCGGTTATGAGCAGTTCTTC,CASSEGLALVGYEQFF
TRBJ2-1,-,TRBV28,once,TGTGCCAGCAGTCCAGGTGGCCCCCACAATGAGCAGTTCTTC,CASSPGGPHNEQFF
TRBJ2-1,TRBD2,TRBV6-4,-,TGTGCCAGCAGTGACTCTAGCGGGAGTGTCAATGAGCAGTTCTTC,CASSDSSGSVNEQFF
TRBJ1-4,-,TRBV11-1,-,TGTGCCAGCAGCCTTGGGGGGGGAGGTGAAAAACTGTTTTTT,CASSLGGGGEKLFF
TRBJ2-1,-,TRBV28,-,TGTGCCAGCAGTTCAAGACTAGTTAATGAGCAGTTCTTC,CASSSRLVNEQFF
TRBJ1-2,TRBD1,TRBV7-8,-,TGTGCCAGCAGCTTGGACAGGGGATCTAACTATGGCTACACCTTC,CASSLDRGSNYGYTF
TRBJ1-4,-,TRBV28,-,TGTGCCAGCAGTTTGCATGAGCGGGGGATAAATGAAAAACTGTTTTTT,CASSLHERGINEKLFF
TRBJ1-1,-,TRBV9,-,TGTGCCAGCAGCGTAGAGTTCGTGGCATTGGAAGCTTTCTTT,CASSVEFVALEAFF
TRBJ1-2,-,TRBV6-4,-,TGTGCCAGCAGTGACGGGGGACCTTATGGCTACACCTTC,CASSDGGPYGYTF
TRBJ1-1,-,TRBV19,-,TGTGCCACCTTTAACGGGGTGGCCACTGAAGCTTTCTTT,CATFNGVATEAFF